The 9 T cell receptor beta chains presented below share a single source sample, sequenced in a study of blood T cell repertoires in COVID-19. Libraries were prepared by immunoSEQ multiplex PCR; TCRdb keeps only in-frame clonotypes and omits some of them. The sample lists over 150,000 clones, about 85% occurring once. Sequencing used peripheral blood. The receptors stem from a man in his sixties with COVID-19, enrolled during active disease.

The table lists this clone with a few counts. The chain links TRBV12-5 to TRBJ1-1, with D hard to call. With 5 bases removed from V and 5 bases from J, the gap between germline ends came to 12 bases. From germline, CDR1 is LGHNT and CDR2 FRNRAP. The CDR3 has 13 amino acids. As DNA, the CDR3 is TGTGCTAGTGGTCCCCGGGCGGGGACTGAAGCTTTCTTT. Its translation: CASGPRAGTEAFF.

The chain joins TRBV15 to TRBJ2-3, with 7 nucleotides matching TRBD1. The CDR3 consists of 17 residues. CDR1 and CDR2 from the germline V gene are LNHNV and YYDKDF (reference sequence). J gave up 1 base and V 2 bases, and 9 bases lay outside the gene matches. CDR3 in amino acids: CATSRKRQGPRTDTQYF. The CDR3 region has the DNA TGTGCCACCAGCAGAAAACGACAGGGTCCTCGCACAGATACGCAGTATTTT. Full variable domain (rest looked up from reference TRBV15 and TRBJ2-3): DAMVIQNPRYQVTQFGKPVTLSCSQTLNHNVMYWYQQKSSQAPKLLFHYYDKDFNNEADTPDNFQSRRPNTSFCFLDIRSPGLGDTAMYLCATSRKRQGPRTDTQYFGPGTRLTVL.

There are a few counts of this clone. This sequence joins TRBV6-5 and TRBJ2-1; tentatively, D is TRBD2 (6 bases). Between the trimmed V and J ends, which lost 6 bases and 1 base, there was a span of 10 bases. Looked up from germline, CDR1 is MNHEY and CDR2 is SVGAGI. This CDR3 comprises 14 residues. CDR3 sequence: CASRDGSSYNEQFF. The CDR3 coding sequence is TGTGCCAGCAGGGACGGGAGTTCCTACAATGAGCAGTTCTTC.

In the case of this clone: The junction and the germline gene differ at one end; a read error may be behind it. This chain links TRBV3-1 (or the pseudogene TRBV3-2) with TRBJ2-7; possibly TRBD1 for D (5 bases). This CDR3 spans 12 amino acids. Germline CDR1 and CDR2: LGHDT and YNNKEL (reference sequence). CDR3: CASSQGAREQYF. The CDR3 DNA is TGTGCCAGCAGTCAAGGGGCTCGGGAGCAGTACTTC.

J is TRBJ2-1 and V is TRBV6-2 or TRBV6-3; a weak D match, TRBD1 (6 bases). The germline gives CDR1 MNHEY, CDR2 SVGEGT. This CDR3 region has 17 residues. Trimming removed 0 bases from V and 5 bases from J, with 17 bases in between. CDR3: CASSYSPLGGYNNEQFF. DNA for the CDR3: TGTGCCAGCAGTTACTCGCCCCTTGGGGGCTACAACAATGAGCAGTTCTTC.

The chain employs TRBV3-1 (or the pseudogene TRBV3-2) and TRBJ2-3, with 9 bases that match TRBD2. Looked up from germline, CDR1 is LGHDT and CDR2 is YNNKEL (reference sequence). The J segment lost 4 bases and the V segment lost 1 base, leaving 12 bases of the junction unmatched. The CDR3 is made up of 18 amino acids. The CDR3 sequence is CASSQGNPSGNGADTQYF. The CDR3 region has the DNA TGTGCCAGCAGCCAAGGGAACCCTAGCGGGAACGGGGCAGATACGCAGTATTTT.

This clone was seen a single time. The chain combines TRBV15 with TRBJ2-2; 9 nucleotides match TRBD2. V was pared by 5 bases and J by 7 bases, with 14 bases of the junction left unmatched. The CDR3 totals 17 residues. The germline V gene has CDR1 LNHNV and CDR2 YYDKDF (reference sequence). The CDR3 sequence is CATSAKVVAGASGELFF. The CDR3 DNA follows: TGTGCCACCAGCGCAAAGGTGGTAGCGGGAGCGAGCGGGGAGCTGTTTTTT.

The CDR3 bases are TGTGCCATCAGTGAAAAATACCAGGGTCCCCTCCACTTT. Amino acids: CAISEKYQGPLHF. V and J are TRBV10-3 and TRBJ1-6; D possibly corresponds to TRBD1 (5 bases). Per germline, CDR1 ENHRY and CDR2 SYGVKD. Trimming removed 3 bases at V and 13 bases at J, with 13 bases between. The CDR3 has 13 amino acids.

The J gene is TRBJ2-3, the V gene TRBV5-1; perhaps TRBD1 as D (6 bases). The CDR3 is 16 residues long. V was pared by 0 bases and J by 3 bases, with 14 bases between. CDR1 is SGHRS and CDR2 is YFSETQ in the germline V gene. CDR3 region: CASSLALGQGTDTQYF. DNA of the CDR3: TGCGCCAGCAGCTTGGCCCTTGGGCAGGGGACAGATACGCAGTATTTT. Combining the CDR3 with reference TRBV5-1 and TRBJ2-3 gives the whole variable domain KAGVTQTPRYLIKTRGQQVTLSCSPISGHRSVSWYQQTPGQGLQFLFEYFSETQRNKGNFPGRFSGRQFSNSRSEMNVSTLELGDSALYLCASSLALGQGTDTQYFGPGTRLTVL.